Below are 15 T cell receptor beta chains sequenced from a single sample in a study of blood T cells in healthy people across ages. A second PCR of about 6 to 12 cycles used a sample-barcoded 5' primer and a J-beta primer mix. A single record per CDR3 protein comes from TCRdb applying MiXCR to the 5' RACE reads. In the table there are hundreds of thousands of distinct CDR3 sequences, 40% to 50% of which are singletons. Sequenced sample: blood. The receptors derive from a man aged 55 to 70 in good health.

The V call is TRBV7-9, the J call TRBJ1-2, with unresolved D. CDR1 is SEHNR and CDR2 is FQNEAQ in the germline V gene (reference sequence). V dropped 6 bases and J dropped 3 bases, with 11 bases sitting between them. This CDR3 is 13 amino acids long. Written as DNA, the CDR3 is TGTGCCAGCAGTCTAATGGCACACTATGGCTACACCTTC. This gives the protein CASSLMAHYGYTF.

This clonotype was seen ten or more times. The chain is built from TRBV4-3 and TRBJ2-5; D not certain. Per germline, CDR1 LGHNA and CDR2 YSLEER. This CDR3 contains 14 residues. V was clipped by 4 bases and J by 4 bases, with 13 bases between them. DNA for the CDR3: TGCGCCAGCAGCCCAAGGGCAGGCGGAGAGACCCAGTACTTC. This gives the protein CASSPRAGGETQYF.

In its sample, this clonotype was seen a few times. The V and J genes are TRBV6-2 or TRBV6-3 and TRBJ2-5; 8 bases fit TRBD1. Germline V gene sequence: CDR1 MNHEY, CDR2 SVGEGT. V gave up 6 bases and J gave up 3 bases; unmatched junction bases: 3. This CDR3 is built from 13 residues. CDR3 bases: TGTGCCAGCAGGCGACAGGGGAAAGAGACCCAGTACTTC. Its protein is CASRRQGKETQYF.

This clonotype has ten or more counts. CDR3 amino acids: CASSSDLTDGFSYEQYF. The CDR3 coding sequence is TGTGCCAGCAGCTCAGATCTTACGGACGGCTTCTCCTACGAGCAGTACTTC. The gene calls are TRBV7-2 and TRBJ2-7; unclear D gene. In germline, CDR1 is SGHTA, CDR2 FQGNSA. Trimming removed 4 bases at V and 0 bases at J, with 19 bases between. CDR3 length equals 17 residues.

This chain joins TRBV4-1 and TRBJ1-5, with a weak D call TRBD1 (5 bases). Germline CDR1 MGHRA, CDR2 YSYEKL. This CDR3 has 15 residues. Trimming took off 3 bases at V and 7 bases at J, with 16 bases between the two ends. The CDR3 DNA is TGCGCCAGCAGCCAGGGGGACGGGGGAATACAGCCCCAGCATTTT. It translates to CASSQGDGGIQPQHF.

The V and J genes are TRBV2 and TRBJ2-5, with D tentatively TRBD2 (5 bases). This CDR3 contains 12 residues. Trimming took off 10 bases at V and 0 bases at J, with 9 bases between the two ends. Germline CDR1 reads SNHLY; CDR2 reads FYNNEI. The CDR3 sequence is CATRGDQETQYF. The CDR3 region has the DNA TGTGCCACCCGGGGAGACCAAGAGACCCAGTACTTC.

This chain uses TRBV4-3 with TRBJ2-1; 10 positions agree with TRBD2. Trimming removed 4 bases from V and 7 bases from J; junction bases left unmatched: 7. The germline V gene encodes CDR1 LGHNA and CDR2 YSLEER. This CDR3 comprises 15 residues. CDR3 sequence reads: CASSPLAGEENEQFF. The CDR3 DNA follows: TGCGCCAGCAGCCCTCTAGCGGGGGAAGAGAATGAGCAGTTCTTC.

The genes are TRBV11-2 and TRBJ2-2; 7 bases agree with TRBD1. This CDR3 is built from 15 residues. Per the germline V gene, CDR1 is SGHAT and CDR2 is FQNNGV. Trimming took 7 bases from V and 4 from J; bases not matched to a gene: 9. For the CDR3, the DNA is TGTGCCAGCACCTCAGGACAGGTCGGCACCGGGGAGCTGTTTTTT. Translated: CASTSGQVGTGELFF.

This chain uses TRBV6-1 with TRBJ2-1; the D call may be TRBD1 or TRBD2 (5 bases each). CDR1 and CDR2 from the germline V gene are MNHNS and SASEGT. The CDR3 has 20 residues. The germline V and J ends were trimmed by 6 bases and 0 bases, with 27 bases remaining between them. The CDR3 DNA reads as TGTGCCAGCAGCAACCGTTTCCCACGGGACCCTCGAAGCTCCTACAATGAGCAGTTCTTC. It codes for CASSNRFPRDPRSSYNEQFF.

This clonotype was counted a few times. This chain uses TRBV14 with TRBJ1-2; a possible D gene is TRBD1 (6 bases). This CDR3 region has 16 residues. The V gene lost 3 bases and the J gene lost 7 bases, with 21 bases spanning the gap. The germline CDR1 and CDR2 sequences are SGHDN and FVKESK. CDR3 sequence (DNA): TGTGCCAGCAGCCATCAACTAACAGGGCTCTTAAGTGGCTACACCTTC. As protein: CASSHQLTGLLSGYTF.

The chain combines TRBV6-6 with TRBJ2-4, with 8 positions matching TRBD1. There are 17 residues in the CDR3. Germline loops: CDR1 MNHNY, CDR2 SVGAGI (reference sequence). V trimming: 6 bases; J trimming: 0 bases; junction bases outside the gene matches: 10. CDR3 DNA sequence: TGTGCCAGCAGAAAAAGTGACAGGGGAGTAGCCAAAAACATTCAGTACTTC. This encodes CASRKSDRGVAKNIQYF.

This clonotype was recorded at least ten times. This sequence joins TRBV12-3 or TRBV12-4 and TRBJ2-4, with 8 positions matching TRBD2. Losses at the gene ends were 3 bases for V and 3 bases for J; bases not matched to a gene: 1. The CDR3 is 14 residues long. The DNA for the CDR3 is TGTGCCAGCAGTTTGCGGGAGGACAAAAACATTCAGTACTTC. Its translation: CASSLREDKNIQYF.

This clonotype turned up a few times. The chain combines TRBV19 with TRBJ1-5, with 7 nucleotides matching TRBD1. The germline V gene encodes CDR1 LNHDA and CDR2 SQIVND (reference sequence). Trimming at V came to 5 bases and at J to 3 bases, leaving 7 bases not matched to a gene. CDR3 size: 15 residues. CDR3 in DNA: TGTGCCAGTAGTCATAGGGACAGATACAATCAGCCCCAGCATTTT. It specifies CASSHRDRYNQPQHF.

This clonotype was recorded a few times. V is TRBV10-1 and J is TRBJ2-5; the match to TRBD2 covers 8 bases. The tail of the sequence fits TRBJ2-7 better, so the J call may be wrong. The CDR3 runs 13 residues. The germline CDR1 and CDR2 sequences are WNHNN and SYGVQD (reference sequence). The CDR3 is CASSFSGADEQYF. The DNA of the CDR3 is TGCGCCAGCAGTTTTAGCGGGGCCGACGAGCAGTACTTC.

This clonotype was seen more than once but under ten times. The chain has TRBV21-1 and TRBJ2-1; the table calls TRBD1, which could not be checked here. TRBV21-1 constitutes a pseudogene. This CDR3 is 16 amino acids long. The CDR3 DNA is TGTGCCATCGGGAATGGGGCGGGGGGACCGTACAATGAGCAGTTCTTC. It yields the protein CAIGNGAGGPYNEQFF.